This is a list of T cell receptor beta chains from one sample in a study of T cell repertoires in cytomegalovirus infection. Via MiXCR, TCRdb re-called the reads, giving one row per CDR3 protein. The table has around 740,000 distinct CDR3 sequences, 35% seen once. Sequenced: PBMCs. These receptors came from a human donor in good health (CMV status not recorded). Some clones in this sample may be carry-over from other donors' samples. CDR3s include the opening cysteine and the closing phenylalanine or tryptophan.

CDR3: CATEDRMGSYEQYF
V: TRBV25-1
J: TRBJ2-7

CDR3: CASSEWTGTVSKNIQYF
V: TRBV6-1
J: TRBJ2-4

CDR3: CASSLPSDRQSSTDTQYF
V: TRBV28
J: TRBJ2-3

CDR3: CASSIDHSGRLTDTQYF
V: TRBV19
J: TRBJ2-3

CDR3: CASSQGESTNEKLFF
V: TRBV4-2
J: TRBJ1-4

CDR3: CASTRTGEGQPQHF
V: TRBV7-2
J: TRBJ1-5

CDR3: CSVEWGLGNEQFF
V: TRBV29-1
J: TRBJ2-1

CDR3: CASSQYTGLGQPQHF
V: TRBV4-1
J: TRBJ1-5

CDR3: CASKPHTDGLYEQYF
V: TRBV28
J: TRBJ2-7

CDR3: CASCGRRGEAFF
V: TRBV12-3/TRBV12-4
J: TRBJ1-1

CDR3: CASSLDRTGGELFF
V: TRBV7-2
J: TRBJ2-2

CDR3: CASSQAGRNTIYF
V: TRBV4-3
J: TRBJ1-3

CDR3: CASSSGPSNYGYTF
V: TRBV7-2
J: TRBJ1-2

CDR3: CSAMGTGNQPQHF
V: TRBV20-1
J: TRBJ1-5

CDR3: CASSLYTGRTDTQYF
V: TRBV27
J: TRBJ2-3

CDR3: CSAEQGAANEKLFF
V: TRBV20-1
J: TRBJ1-4

CDR3: CASSPGTVNTDTQYF
V: TRBV28
J: TRBJ2-3

CDR3: CASSPDPAIYNEQFF
V: TRBV28
J: TRBJ2-1

CDR3: CASSVQVSGNTIYF
V: TRBV6-1
J: TRBJ1-3

CDR3: CATSDGALREFPPSTDTQYF
V: TRBV24-1
J: TRBJ2-3

CDR3: CSAHRTSGINEQFF
V: TRBV20-1
J: TRBJ2-1

CDR3: CASSYSGQSNQPQHF
V: TRBV6-2/TRBV6-3
J: TRBJ1-5

CDR3: CASSSRTGTESFF
V: TRBV7-9
J: TRBJ1-1

CDR3: CASTDVVGVEQFF
V: TRBV7-6
J: TRBJ2-1

CDR3: CASSARQGSDGYTF
V: TRBV19
J: TRBJ1-2

CDR3: CASSYGSGNTEAFF
V: TRBV6-5
J: TRBJ1-1